This T cell receptor (beta chain) is from a study of early T cells in non-severe SARS-CoV-2 infection. Looking at the study overall: Sequencing was performed on bulk RNA from unsorted whole blood, leaving chains unpaired.

Germline loops: CDR1 DFQATT, CDR2 SNEGSKA (reference sequence). The CDR3 spans 15 residues. With 5 bases clipped from V and 4 bases from J, the junction kept 10 bases outside the gene matches. As regards this clonotype: Its antigen remains unknown.

Individual cDNA molecules each received unique molecular identifiers attached to them. TCRdb re-called the 5' RACE reads through MiXCR, storing one row per CDR3 protein. Among about 80,000 distinct CDR3 sequences listed, approximately 12% were seen once. Whole-study findings and limits: CD4 and private specificities were missed by VDJdb matching, which favored anti-spike CD8 responses.

Sample: whole blood. The V and J genes are TRBV20-1 and TRBJ2-2; 7 positions agree with TRBD2. The source of this sequence is an adult who was a healthcare worker with PCR-confirmed SARS-CoV-2 infection or an uninfected control (not recorded which). CDR3 residues: CSASPSGTPTGELFF. The CDR3 nucleotides read TGCAGTGCTTCCCCCAGCGGGACTCCCACCGGGGAGCTGTTTTTT.